The text below deals with one T cell receptor (beta chain). Trimming took 0 bases from V and 2 from J, leaving 14 bases between them. The CDR3 has 16 residues. Germline lookup yields CDR1 SGHRS and CDR2 YFSETQ. Patients from Seattle were sampled longitudinally, starting during active infection. Under the authors' procedure: Estimated nucleated cell counts came from reference gene primer amplification. Assay: immunoSEQ multiplex PCR; the TCRdb copy retains only in-frame clones and omits some. V and J calls and clone size are copied from that table; D and trimming were computed from the DNA. This table holds approximately 210,000 clones, 94% found once. This record belongs to a study of blood T cell repertoires in COVID-19. Overall study: Material from acute and convalescent COVID-19 was sourced from the United States, Italy and Spain. In each case, the material was cDNA or gDNA derived from T cells, B-cell-depleted T cells, or PBMCs.

Sequencing was done on a sample of peripheral blood. The clonotype comes from a young man with COVID-19, enrolled during active disease. This chain links TRBV5-1 with TRBJ1-1; TRBD1 is a possible D gene (6 bases). For the CDR3, the DNA is TGCGCCAGCAGCTTGGGGGCAGGGGCCTTAAACACTGAAGCTTTCTTT. Its translation: CASSLGAGALNTEAFF.